The 30 T cell receptor beta chains presented below share a single source sample, sequenced in a study of control samples from healthy donors and cancer patients. Assay used: immunoSEQ multiplex PCR; TCRdb lists only in-frame clones, some missing. The sample consists of tens of thousands of clones, roughly 90% of them appearing once. Sequencing was performed on blood. All receptors come from a man between 50 and 59 years old in good health.

This clone has a single count. The chain employs TRBV25-1 and TRBJ1-2; perhaps TRBD1 as D (6 bases). The ends were cut back, 7 bases at V and 7 bases at J, with 16 bases in the middle. The CDR3 is 13 residues long. Germline V CDR1 and CDR2: MGHDK, SYGVNS. CDR3 coding DNA: TGTGCCAGCACACTAGGAGGGGGAGGTGGCTACACCTTC. Encoded protein: CASTLGGGGGYTF.

This chain connects TRBV4-1 to TRBJ1-1; the match to TRBD1 covers 7 bases. The CDR3 sequence is 17 residues long. Trimming took 4 bases from V and 1 from J; bases not matched to a gene: 12. Germline CDR1 MGHRA, CDR2 YSYEKL. CDR3 residues: CASSPRQGHITNTEAFF. In DNA, the CDR3 is TGCGCCAGCAGCCCCAGACAGGGACATATAACGAACACTGAAGCTTTCTTT.

The V call is TRBV10-3, the J call TRBJ2-1; D is unclear. The V and J ends lost 9 bases and 6 bases respectively, with 15 bases between them. The germline V gene has CDR1 ENHRY and CDR2 SYGVKD. The CDR3 is 13 residues long. The CDR3 DNA is TGTGCCATAGGCAGCAGCGAGCGCAATGAGCAGTTCTTC. This sequence encodes CAIGSSERNEQFF.

This clone was found once. The chain is built from TRBV3-1 (or the pseudogene TRBV3-2) and TRBJ1-3, with D possibly matching TRBD1 (6 bases). Trimming left V 4 bases short and J 0 bases short, with 13 bases between. This CDR3 comprises 16 residues. CDR1 and CDR2 from the germline V gene are LGHDT and YNNKEL (reference sequence). The CDR3 DNA is TGTGCCAGCAGCCGGAACAGGGCATCCTCTGGAAACACCATATATTTT. It codes for CASSRNRASSGNTIYF.

This chain links TRBV21-1 with TRBJ2-5; the D call TRBD2 from the table was never checked on the DNA. TRBV21-1 is classified as a pseudogene. This CDR3 contains 18 residues. The CDR3 reads CASSKWLGSGEGGETQYF. Written as DNA, the CDR3 is TGTGCCAGCAGCAAGTGGCTAGGGTCCGGGGAGGGTGGAGAGACCCAGTACTTC.

V gene TRBV3-1 (or the pseudogene TRBV3-2) combines with J gene TRBJ2-7; D not resolved. Germline V gives CDR1 LGHDT, CDR2 YNNKEL (reference sequence). The CDR3 has 10 residues. V gave up 11 bases and J gave up 6 bases, with 11 bases separating them. CDR3 coding DNA: TGTGCCCCCATAGACTGCGAGCAGTACTTC. This translates into CAPIDCEQYF.

V is TRBV19 and J is TRBJ2-1; D is unresolved. CDR3 size: 13 residues. The V end lost 0 bases, the J end lost 0 bases, and 0 bases lay between the germline ends. Looked up from germline, CDR1 is LNHDA and CDR2 is SQIVND (reference sequence). CDR3 DNA: TGTGCCAGTAGTATAGACTCCTACAATGAGCAGTTCTTC. It codes for CASSIDSYNEQFF.

The chain has TRBV14 and TRBJ2-7; a possible D gene is TRBD1 (6 bases). CDR3 length: 12 residues. Trimming stripped 5 bases from V and 9 bases from J, with 14 bases between. Germline lookup yields CDR1 SGHDN and CDR2 FVKESK. DNA of the CDR3: TGTGCCAGCAGCGCTACAGGGTCAGGGCAGTACTTC. It encodes CASSATGSGQYF.

The sample holds one count of this clone. J is TRBJ1-1 and V is TRBV6-5, with D uncertain. CDR1 MNHEY and CDR2 SVGAGI come from the germline V gene. The V end was cut by 6 bases, the J end by 0 bases, with 8 bases between. This CDR3 is built from 13 residues. Written as DNA, the CDR3 is TGTGCCAGCAGCCTTGGCCTGAACACTGAAGCTTTCTTT. This translates into CASSLGLNTEAFF.

The rearrangement joins TRBV25-1 to TRBJ1-2; D is ambiguous. The CDR3 has 13 residues. V lost 3 bases and J lost 8, with 13 bases in between. Germline V CDR1 and CDR2: MGHDK, SYGVNS. CDR3 sequence: CASSEDGVSGYTF. CDR3 DNA: TGTGCCAGCAGTGAGGACGGAGTGTCAGGCTACACCTTC.

In its sample, this clone was seen once. The CDR3 region is CSVEARVIRNTEAFF. The CDR3 nucleotides read TGCAGCGTTGAAGCCCGGGTCATAAGGAACACTGAAGCTTTCTTT. This chain uses TRBV29-1 with TRBJ1-1; D is unresolved. This CDR3 is 15 amino acids long. V dropped 1 base and J dropped 1 base, with 13 bases sitting between them. In germline, CDR1 is SQVTM, CDR2 ANQGSEA.

This clone has just one count. The genes are TRBV2 and TRBJ1-5; D not certain. Trimming left V 3 bases short and J 11 bases short, with 14 bases between. In germline, CDR1 is SNHLY, CDR2 FYNNEI. CDR3 length: 13 amino acids. CDR3 protein: CASSEEGITSQHF. CDR3 nucleotide sequence: TGTGCCAGCAGTGAGGAGGGAATTACGTCCCAGCATTTT.

This chain connects TRBV11-3 to TRBJ1-2; D may be TRBD1 (5 bases). Germline CDR1 SGHNT, CDR2 YENEEA. V lost 4 bases and J 6 bases, leaving 12 bases between the germline ends. The CDR3 loop spans 13 amino acids. DNA for the CDR3: TGTGCCAGCAGCTCTCAGGGCCTTGATGGCTACACCTTC. Encoded protein: CASSSQGLDGYTF.

Regarding this clone: At the DNA level, this CDR3 is encoded by other sequences in the same sample as well. The rearrangement links TRBV5-5 to TRBJ1-1, with no clear D. CDR1 and CDR2 from the germline V gene are SGHKS and YYEKEE (reference sequence). The CDR3 loop spans 13 amino acids. Trimming shortened V by 2 bases and J by 1 base, and 6 bases separated the two germline ends. For the CDR3, the DNA is TGTGCCAGCAGCTTAGGGCCGAACACTGAAGCTTTCTTT. Translated, it gives CASSLGPNTEAFF.

J is TRBJ2-1 and V is TRBV5-1; 14 bases map to TRBD2. The CDR3 contains 16 residues. V lost 1 base, J lost 6 bases, and 3 bases stayed unmatched. Germline CDR1 is SGHRS and CDR2 is YFSETQ. The CDR3 DNA reads as TGCGCCAGCAGCTTGCCGGGACTAGCGGGAGCCAATGAGCAGTTCTTC. Its protein is CASSLPGLAGANEQFF.

V is TRBV11-1 and J is TRBJ2-7, with 10 bases identical to TRBD1. Germline loops: CDR1 SGHAT, CDR2 FQDESV (reference sequence). This CDR3 contains 15 residues. After removal of 5 bases from V and 1 base from J, the junction contained 5 bases not matched to a gene. The CDR3 loop reads CASSLGQGGSYEQYF. The DNA of the CDR3 is TGTGCCAGCAGCCTCGGACAGGGGGGGTCCTACGAGCAGTACTTC.

The chain has TRBV19 and TRBJ2-5; D is uncertain. Germline CDR1 is LNHDA and CDR2 is SQIVND (reference sequence). V lost 3 bases to trimming and J lost 2 bases, with 7 bases between them. The CDR3 spans 13 residues. Here the CDR3 reads CASSIMIQETQYF. CDR3 in DNA: TGTGCCAGTAGTATTATGATACAAGAGACCCAGTACTTC.

The chain combines TRBV29-1 with TRBJ1-1, with TRBD1 identical over 10 bases. Germline CDR1 SQVTM, CDR2 ANQGSEA. This CDR3 has 14 amino acids. The V gene end was trimmed by 4 bases and the J gene end by 6 bases; junction bases not matched to a gene: 8. The CDR3 sequence is CSVAGDRGSPEAFF. In DNA form, the CDR3 reads TGCAGCGTTGCGGGGGACAGGGGTAGTCCTGAAGCTTTCTTT.

The chain recombines TRBV18 with TRBJ2-7; 8 positions agree with TRBD2. Trimming cost V 3 bases and J 7 bases; bases outside gene matches: 5. CDR1 KGHSH and CDR2 LQKENI come from the germline V gene. This CDR3 spans 13 amino acids. The CDR3 DNA sequence: TGTGCCAGCTCACCCGGGGGGGATAGGGAGCAGTACTTC. This translates into CASSPGGDREQYF. Full variable domain (outside the CDR3, taken from reference TRBV18 and TRBJ2-7): NAGVMQNPRHLVRRRGQEARLRCSPMKGHSHVYWYRQLPEEGLKFMVYLQKENIIDESGMPKERFSAEFPKEGPSILRIQQVVRGDSAAYFCASSPGGDREQYFGPGTRLTVT.

The chain combines TRBV9 with TRBJ2-1; D remains unclear. The ends were cut back, 0 bases at V and 7 bases at J, with 14 bases in the middle. The CDR3 has 15 amino acids. Looked up from germline, CDR1 is SGDLS and CDR2 is YYNGEE. The CDR3 is CASSVGQLPGNEQFF. CDR3 coding DNA: TGTGCCAGCAGCGTAGGTCAATTACCGGGTAATGAGCAGTTCTTC.

The V and J genes are TRBV6-1 and TRBJ2-5; 11 bases line up with TRBD2. Looked up from germline, CDR1 is MNHNS and CDR2 is SASEGT. V shed 1 base, J shed 1 base, and the junction held 2 bases outside the gene matches. The CDR3 covers 16 residues. CDR3 protein: CASSEELAGAQETQYF. CDR3 DNA sequence: TGTGCCAGCAGTGAAGAACTAGCGGGGGCCCAAGAGACCCAGTACTTC.

This chain uses TRBV6-5 with TRBJ1-1; D unclear. This CDR3 region has 13 residues. The germline V gene has CDR1 MNHEY and CDR2 SVGAGI. V was trimmed by 6 bases and J by 1 base, leaving 9 bases between them. The CDR3 region has the DNA TGTGCCAGCAGAAGACGTCCGAACACTGAAGCTTTCTTT. Translating gives CASRRRPNTEAFF.

V gene TRBV5-1 combines with J gene TRBJ2-1; 7 bases align to TRBD1. V shed 0 bases and J 0 bases; nucleotides not matched to a gene: 9. The CDR3 spans 18 residues. In germline, CDR1 is SGHRS, CDR2 YFSETQ. Here the CDR3 reads CASSLGPVGTVSYNEQFF. The CDR3 coding sequence is TGCGCCAGCAGCTTGGGGCCCGTGGGGACAGTCTCCTACAATGAGCAGTTCTTC.

The chain links TRBV7-2 to TRBJ2-1, with TRBD1 as a possible D gene (5 bases). This CDR3 has 14 residues. Germline V gene data show CDR1 as SGHTA and CDR2 as FQGNSA. V was trimmed by 4 bases and J by 9 bases, leaving 16 bases between them. The CDR3: CASSSTPRATEQFF. CDR3 DNA: TGTGCCAGCAGCTCAACTCCCAGGGCTACTGAGCAGTTCTTC.

The V gene is TRBV11-3, the J gene TRBJ1-6; D remains ambiguous. The germline CDR1 and CDR2 sequences are SGHNT and YENEEA. V dropped 2 bases and J dropped 10 bases, with 6 bases sitting between them. CDR3 length equals 12 residues. In DNA, the CDR3 is TGTGCCAGCAGCTTACGGCCATCACCCCTCCACTTT. It yields the protein CASSLRPSPLHF.

The rearrangement joins TRBV11-2 to TRBJ1-2; 7 bases are shared with TRBD1. Germline V gene data show CDR1 as SGHAT and CDR2 as FQNNGV. The CDR3 has 12 amino acids. Trimming at V came to 5 bases and at J to 9 bases, leaving 6 bases not matched to a gene. CDR3 nucleotides: TGTGCCAGCAGCCGTGACAGGGATCGCTACACCTTC. It encodes CASSRDRDRYTF.

The rearrangement links TRBV7-2 to TRBJ1-2; D is undetermined. Trimming took off 6 bases at V and 4 bases at J, with 18 bases between the two ends. The CDR3 is made up of 15 amino acids. Germline-derived CDR1 and CDR2 are SGHTA and FQGNSA. The DNA for the CDR3 is TGTGCCAGCAGTTTACCTAGGACGGTCCTCTATGGCTACACCTTC. This sequence encodes CASSLPRTVLYGYTF.

J is TRBJ2-5 and V is TRBV25-1, with D possibly matching TRBD1 (6 bases). The CDR3 consists of 14 residues. Germline CDR1 MGHDK, CDR2 SYGVNS. V was pared by 6 bases and J by 0 bases, with 11 bases between. The CDR3 reads CASSLDSHQETQYF. DNA of the CDR3: TGTGCCAGCAGCCTGGACAGTCACCAAGAGACCCAGTACTTC.

The CDR3 DNA is TGCAGTGCCCCGGATGCGACTGAAGCTTTCTTT. Translating gives CSAPDATEAFF. This chain uses TRBV20-1 with TRBJ1-1, with D hard to call. Germline CDR1 reads DFQATT; CDR2 reads SNEGSKA (reference sequence). This CDR3 is 11 amino acids long. The ends were cut back, 6 bases at V and 5 bases at J, with 10 bases in the middle.

The rearrangement uses TRBV9 and TRBJ2-3; D is perhaps TRBD2 (6 bases). The germline V and J ends were trimmed by 0 bases and 5 bases, with 16 bases remaining between them. Germline V gives CDR1 SGDLS, CDR2 YYNGEE. The CDR3 runs 16 residues. The CDR3 spells CASSVAPGGGKDTQYF. CDR3 coding DNA: TGTGCCAGCAGCGTAGCCCCCGGTGGGGGGAAAGATACGCAGTATTTT.